This passage covers 25 T cell receptor beta chains from one sample sequenced in a study of blood T cell repertoires in COVID-19. Assay: immunoSEQ multiplex PCR; the TCRdb copy retains only in-frame clones and omits some. This sample has about 90,000 clones, with 65% to 90% found just once. Sequenced material: peripheral blood. These TCRs come from a man older than 75 with acute or convalescent COVID-19.

The CDR3 bases are TGTGCCAGCAGCCGAAATTTACAGGGGGCCCAGTACTTC. Translated: CASSRNLQGAQYF. J is TRBJ2-5 and V is TRBV3-1 (or the pseudogene TRBV3-2), with 8 bases fitting TRBD1. This CDR3 is 13 amino acids long. Germline lookup yields CDR1 LGHDT and CDR2 YNNKEL (reference sequence). The junction had 7 bases not matched to a gene; V was cut back by 4 bases and J by 9 bases.

The CDR3 region is CAWSAPGGGQGTEAFF. For the CDR3, the DNA is TGTGCCTGGAGTGCCCCAGGCGGGGGGCAGGGAACTGAAGCTTTCTTT. The chain carries TRBV30 and TRBJ1-1; possibly TRBD1 for D (6 bases). The CDR3 consists of 16 residues. V was clipped by 1 base and J by 5 bases, with 20 bases between them. Germline V gene data show CDR1 as GTSNPN and CDR2 as SVGIG (reference sequence).

With respect to this clone: The junction shows a germline mismatch at one end, possibly a read error. The DNA of the CDR3 is TGTGCTAGCAGCTTTCGGGTCCACGAGCAGTACTTC. Translating gives CASSFRVHEQYF. This rearrangement joins TRBV7-7 to TRBJ2-7; D ambiguous. This CDR3 region has 12 residues. Germline CDR1 and CDR2: SSHAT and FNYEAQ (reference sequence).

There are a few counts of this clone. The sample contains more than one DNA sequence encoding this CDR3. The J gene is TRBJ2-7, the V gene TRBV11-2; 10 positions agree with TRBD1. Looked up from germline, CDR1 is SGHAT and CDR2 is FQNNGV. The CDR3 totals 14 residues. After removal of 5 bases from V and 2 bases from J, the junction contained 3 bases not matched to a gene. CDR3 in amino acids: CASSRTGGPYEQYF. The CDR3 nucleotides are TGTGCCAGCAGCCGGACAGGGGGGCCCTACGAGCAGTACTTC.

This chain joins TRBV6-5 and TRBJ1-3, with D tentatively TRBD1 (5 bases). CDR3 length: 15 residues. The germline V gene encodes CDR1 MNHEY and CDR2 SVGAGI. V lost 5 bases and J 0 bases, leaving 11 bases between the germline ends. CDR3 sequence: CASSLDRSSGNTIYF. The DNA of the CDR3 is TGTGCCAGCAGTCTCGACAGAAGCTCTGGAAACACCATATATTTT.

The DNA for the CDR3 is TGTGCCAGCAGGATCGGGGGGAACTCACCCCTCCACTTT. It translates to CASRIGGNSPLHF. The chain has TRBV12-3 or TRBV12-4 and TRBJ1-6, with D tentatively TRBD1 (5 bases). The CDR3 extends over 13 amino acids. The V and J ends lost 6 bases and 10 bases respectively, with 13 bases between them.

In nucleotides, the CDR3 is TGTGCCAGCAGCTTAGTACAATTCAGTCTCTCCTACGAGCAGTACTTC. The encoded protein is CASSLVQFSLSYEQYF. This chain joins TRBV7-9 and TRBJ2-7; D remains ambiguous. This CDR3 is 16 amino acids long. Trimming cost V 1 base and J 0 bases, with 13 bases left between them. Germline assignment: CDR1 SEHNR and CDR2 FQNEAQ (reference sequence). Based on the CDR3 plus reference TRBV7-9 and TRBJ2-7, the full variable domain is DTGVSQNPRHKITKRGQNVTFRCDPISEHNRLYWYRQTLGQGPEFLTYFQNEAQLEKSRLLSDRFSAERPKGSFSTLEIQRTEQGDSAMYLCASSLVQFSLSYEQYFGPGTRLTVT.

This rearrangement joins TRBV7-2 to TRBJ2-5; D is undetermined. CDR3 length equals 13 residues. Germline assignment: CDR1 SGHTA and CDR2 FQGNSA. V lost 5 bases to trimming and J lost 3 bases, with 10 bases between them. In nucleotides, the CDR3 is TGTGCCAGCAGCCCGCAGGCTGAAGAGACCCAGTACTTC. Translating gives CASSPQAEETQYF.

The CDR3 coding sequence is TGTGCCAGCTCACCCTCCCTGGGCGAAGAGGGAAACACCATATATTTT. Protein sequence: CASSPSLGEEGNTIYF. This chain joins TRBV18 and TRBJ1-3, with D uncertain. The length of the CDR3 is 16 residues. V was trimmed by 3 bases and J by 4 bases, leaving 16 bases between them. Germline V CDR1 and CDR2: KGHSH, LQKENI.

V usage is TRBV5-5 and J usage is TRBJ2-7; maybe TRBD2 (5 bases). Germline V gives CDR1 SGHKS, CDR2 YYEKEE (reference sequence). The CDR3 has 14 amino acids. V was cut by 1 base and J by 3 bases, with 11 bases left in between. The CDR3 sequence: CASSLPGIYYEQYF. CDR3 nucleotide sequence: TGTGCCAGCAGCTTGCCCGGGATATACTACGAGCAGTACTTC.

As DNA, the CDR3 is TGTGCCAGCAGCCCTTTCCTGAGCGGCTTGGGGGATACGCAGTATTTT. Its protein is CASSPFLSGLGDTQYF. V and J are TRBV7-9 and TRBJ2-3; tentatively, D is TRBD2 (5 bases). The germline gives CDR1 SEHNR, CDR2 FQNEAQ (reference sequence). Trimming shortened V by 5 bases and J by 6 bases, and 21 bases separated the two germline ends. This CDR3 comprises 16 residues.

The chain links TRBV19 to TRBJ1-5; 11 nucleotides align to TRBD1. The CDR3 runs 13 residues. Germline V gene sequence: CDR1 LNHDA, CDR2 SQIVND (reference sequence). Trimming removed 7 bases from V and 7 bases from J; junction bases left unmatched: 3. CDR3 region: CASIRTGGQPQHF. CDR3 in DNA: TGTGCCAGTATTCGGACAGGGGGCCAGCCCCAGCATTTT.

On this clone itself: One junction end disagrees with the germline gene, perhaps due to a read error. The J gene is TRBJ2-1, the V gene TRBV7-2, with 14 nucleotides matching TRBD2. Germline CDR1 reads SGHTA; CDR2 reads FQGNSA. This CDR3 comprises 15 residues. In DNA form, the CDR3 reads TGTGCCGGCAGCCGGGGACTAGCGGGAGTTGGTGAGCAGTTCTTC. Its translation: CAGSRGLAGVGEQFF.

The V gene is TRBV6-5, the J gene TRBJ1-6, with D maybe TRBD1 (5 bases). The CDR3 length is 14 residues. Trimming cost V 4 bases and J 10 bases, with 14 bases left between them. Germline CDR1 and CDR2: MNHEY and SVGAGI. The CDR3 here is CASSSSAGGSPLHF. Written as DNA, the CDR3 is TGTGCCAGCAGTTCCTCGGCGGGGGGATCACCCCTCCACTTT.

V gene TRBV6-5 combines with J gene TRBJ1-2; 7 bases are shared with TRBD1. V was pared by 2 bases and J by 1 base, with 7 bases of the junction left unmatched. CDR3 length: 16 residues. Looked up from germline, CDR1 is MNHEY and CDR2 is SVGAGI. The CDR3: CASSYDQGVGNYGYTF. The CDR3 DNA reads TGTGCCAGCAGTTACGATCAGGGGGTGGGTAACTATGGCTACACCTTC.

V usage is TRBV5-1 and J usage is TRBJ2-1; no clear D gene. The germline CDR1 and CDR2 sequences are SGHRS and YFSETQ. Between the trimmed V and J ends, which lost 0 bases and 6 bases, there was a span of 13 bases. The CDR3 has 15 residues. The CDR3 DNA reads TGCGCCAGCAGCTTGGGTCTGGGCAAGGTCAATGAGCAGTTCTTC. Translated, it gives CASSLGLGKVNEQFF.

The chain couples TRBV5-1 to TRBJ2-7; 11 positions match TRBD2. This CDR3 is 15 amino acids long. J gave up 1 base and V 5 bases, and 5 bases lay outside the gene matches. Germline CDR1 reads SGHRS; CDR2 reads YFSETQ. This CDR3 is CASRSGTSGSYEQYF. DNA for the CDR3: TGCGCCAGCAGGTCCGGGACTAGCGGTTCCTACGAGCAGTACTTC.

The chain carries TRBV28 and TRBJ2-7; D possibly corresponds to TRBD1 (6 bases). Germline values: CDR1 MDHEN, CDR2 SYDVKM. The length of the CDR3 is 13 residues. V shed 6 bases and J shed 3 bases, with 12 bases lying between them. The CDR3 DNA reads as TGTGCCAGCAGCTCGGACAGCCTCTACGAGCAGTACTTC. Protein sequence: CASSSDSLYEQYF.

The chain carries TRBV7-2 and TRBJ2-5, with a possible D match to TRBD2 (6 bases). From germline, CDR1 is SGHTA and CDR2 FQGNSA. The CDR3 loop spans 16 amino acids. Trimming cost V 5 bases and J 2 bases, with 18 bases left between them. The CDR3 here is CASSRRGRTTQETQYF. CDR3 sequence (DNA): TGTGCCAGCAGCCGGCGGGGTCGGACAACTCAAGAGACCCAGTACTTC.

The table lists this clone with a count of one. CDR3: CASRTGTADSPLHF. CDR3 nucleotides: TGTGCCAGCAGAACCGGGACAGCAGATTCACCCCTCCACTTT. The chain employs TRBV28 and TRBJ1-6; TRBD1 aligns across 7 bases. Germline assignment: CDR1 MDHEN and CDR2 SYDVKM. V was clipped by 6 bases and J by 8 bases; unmatched bases: 7. This CDR3 region has 14 residues.

This clone has just a few counts. The chain uses TRBV5-4 and TRBJ2-1, with D perhaps matching TRBD1 (5 bases). Trimming took off 6 bases at V and 7 bases at J, with 23 bases between the two ends. The CDR3 spans 16 residues. Germline CDR1 reads SGHNT; CDR2 reads YYREEE (reference sequence). CDR3 DNA: TGTGCCAGCACCCAATCGGTTATCCAGGGTACAAATGAGCAGTTCTTC. This translates into CASTQSVIQGTNEQFF.

CDR3 sequence (DNA): TGTGCCAGCAGCCAAGTCCACCAGGACTATGGCTACACCTTC. Translating it yields CASSQVHQDYGYTF. V usage is TRBV3-1 (or the pseudogene TRBV3-2) and J usage is TRBJ1-2; D gene ambiguous. Germline V gene sequence: CDR1 LGHDT, CDR2 YNNKEL (reference sequence). V lost 1 base and J lost 3, with 9 bases in between. This CDR3 region has 14 residues.

V and J are TRBV6-1 and TRBJ2-3; 9 nucleotides agree with TRBD2. The junction had 19 bases not matched to a gene; V was cut back by 0 bases and J by 3 bases. This CDR3 is 21 amino acids long. CDR1 and CDR2 (germline): MNHNS, SASEGT. The CDR3 DNA is TGTGCCAGCAGTGAAGCCAGGGTTGGTAGCGGGAGAGGTTTCGGGACAGATACGCAGTATTTT. Encoded protein: CASSEARVGSGRGFGTDTQYF.

This chain joins TRBV2 and TRBJ2-1; TRBD2 aligns across 10 bases. Trimming cost V 3 bases and J 2 bases; bases outside gene matches: 4. This CDR3 has 16 amino acids. The germline V gene encodes CDR1 SNHLY and CDR2 FYNNEI. The CDR3 loop reads CASSDLAGGTYNEQFF. In DNA form, the CDR3 reads TGTGCCAGCAGTGATTTAGCGGGAGGAACCTACAATGAGCAGTTCTTC.

This clone was counted once. The chain joins TRBV5-1 to TRBJ1-1; 8 bases line up with TRBD1. The junction had 5 bases not matched to a gene; V was cut back by 3 bases and J by 1 base. CDR1 is SGHRS, CDR2 YFSETQ, per germline. The CDR3 covers 15 residues. For the CDR3, the DNA is TGCGCCAGCAGCTCGCAGGGGGCGCGGAACACTGAAGCTTTCTTT. Its translation: CASSSQGARNTEAFF. Full variable domain (rest looked up from reference TRBV5-1 and TRBJ1-1): KAGVTQTPRYLIKTRGQQVTLSCSPISGHRSVSWYQQTPGQGLQFLFEYFSETQRNKGNFPGRFSGRQFSNSRSEMNVSTLELGDSALYLCASSSQGARNTEAFFGQGTRLTVV.